The 12 T cell receptor beta chains given below trace back to one sample, sequenced in a study of blood T cell repertoires in COVID-19. This table comes from immunoSEQ multiplex PCR, and its TCRdb copy is limited to in-frame clones, with some not included. Found here are under 550,000 clones, 70% to 90% of them singletons; the top ten hold more than 0.7%. Source material: peripheral blood. Receptors were obtained from a man aged 18 to 29 with COVID-19, enrolled during active disease.

The chain carries TRBV30 and TRBJ1-1; D remains unclear. V lost 0 bases, J lost 7 bases, and 12 bases lay in between. The CDR3 contains 13 residues. Germline-derived CDR1 and CDR2 are GTSNPN and SVGIG (reference sequence). The CDR3 DNA reads TGTGCCTGGAGTGTACGAGGACTGGGTGAAGCTTTCTTT. Translating it yields CAWSVRGLGEAFF.

The CDR3 DNA sequence: TGTGCCAGCAGCCCCCGGGAGCTAGGACAGGACTACAATCAGCCCCAGCATTTT. Amino acid sequence: CASSPRELGQDYNQPQHF. The chain links TRBV21-1 to TRBJ1-5; the table's D gene call, TRBD1, was not cross checked with the DNA. TRBV21-1 is designated a pseudogene. CDR3 size: 18 residues.

The chain employs TRBV7-3 and TRBJ1-1; the D is unclear. The CDR3 runs 13 residues. The V gene's germline CDR1 is SGHTA and CDR2 FQGTGA. V gave up 3 bases and J gave up 1 base, with 6 bases separating them. CDR3 sequence reads: CASSFGRNTEAFF. CDR3 DNA: TGTGCCAGCAGCTTTGGCAGGAACACTGAAGCTTTCTTT.

This rearrangement joins TRBV12-3 or TRBV12-4 to TRBJ2-1; no firm D call. V was cut by 6 bases and J by 5 bases, with 8 bases left in between. The CDR3 runs to 12 residues. This chain's CDR3 is CASRHMNNEQFF. The CDR3 DNA reads as TGTGCCAGCAGACACATGAACAATGAGCAGTTCTTC.

The V call is TRBV11-3, the J call TRBJ2-6; D gene unclear. Per the germline V gene, CDR1 is SGHNT and CDR2 is YENEEA. This CDR3 contains 16 residues. V shed 9 bases and J shed 4 bases, with 19 bases lying between them. The CDR3: CASAGWYKSGANVLTF. In DNA, the CDR3 is TGTGCCAGTGCAGGATGGTATAAGTCGGGGGCCAACGTCCTGACTTTC.

The chain uses TRBV5-1 and TRBJ1-2, with TRBD1 as a possible D gene (6 bases). The CDR3 totals 14 residues. Germline V gene data show CDR1 as SGHRS and CDR2 as YFSETQ. The V end was cut by 4 bases, the J end by 8 bases, with 18 bases between. CDR3: CASSTGQNVNGYTF. The CDR3 DNA follows: TGCGCCAGCAGCACAGGACAGAACGTTAACGGCTACACCTTC.

V is TRBV11-3 and J is TRBJ2-5; 8 bases are a match to TRBD1. The CDR3 has 16 amino acids. The V segment lost 2 bases and the J segment 5 bases; nucleotides outside the gene matches: 10. The germline V gene encodes CDR1 SGHNT and CDR2 YENEEA. CDR3 nucleotide sequence: TGTGCCAGCAGCTTACCCGACAGGGGAAGGGATGAGACCCAGTACTTC. This codes for CASSLPDRGRDETQYF.

This clone was seen just once. CDR3 nucleotides: TGTGCCAGCAGTGGGAGGGGGGGGGTACGCACAGATACGCAGTATTTT. Translating gives CASSGRGGVRTDTQYF. The chain employs TRBV6-1 and TRBJ2-3; D possibly corresponds to TRBD2 (7 bases). CDR3 size: 16 residues. Germline assignment: CDR1 MNHNS and CDR2 SASEGT. V was shortened by 4 bases and J by 1 base, with 15 bases between the two germline ends.

With regard to this clone: This sample includes further DNA sequences coding for the same CDR3. The chain recombines TRBV9 with TRBJ2-1, with 8 bases lining up with TRBD2. Germline CDR1 SGDLS, CDR2 YYNGEE. The junction had 6 bases not matched to a gene; V was cut back by 3 bases and J by 4 bases. This CDR3 contains 15 residues. The CDR3 loop is CASSASGTSYNEQFF. The CDR3 DNA sequence: TGTGCCAGCAGCGCCTCCGGGACTAGTTACAATGAGCAGTTCTTC.

The gene calls are TRBV30 and TRBJ1-1, with 9 nucleotides matching TRBD1. After removal of 3 bases from V and 6 bases from J, the junction contained 2 bases not matched to a gene. The germline CDR1 and CDR2 sequences are GTSNPN and SVGIG (reference sequence). This CDR3 spans 12 amino acids. The CDR3 region has the DNA TGTGCCTGGAGGGGGACAGGGTCTGAAGCTTTCTTT. Its translation: CAWRGTGSEAFF.

This clone was seen only a few times. The chain couples TRBV20-1 to TRBJ2-5; 8 bases agree with TRBD1. The CDR3 is 13 amino acids. V dropped 3 bases and J dropped 1; count of bases not matched to a gene: 1. From germline, CDR1 is DFQATT and CDR2 SNEGSKA (reference sequence). For the CDR3, the DNA is TGCAGTGCTAGTACAGGGGGCCAAGAGACCCAGTACTTC. This gives the protein CSASTGGQETQYF.

The chain has TRBV18 and TRBJ1-5; 12 bases align to TRBD1. Losses at the gene ends were 2 bases for V and 4 bases for J; bases not matched to a gene: 9. The CDR3 length is 18 residues. In germline, CDR1 is KGHSH, CDR2 LQKENI. This CDR3 is CASSPRDRGQGWNQPQHF. CDR3 nucleotide sequence: TGTGCCAGCTCACCAAGGGACAGGGGGCAAGGGTGGAATCAGCCCCAGCATTTT.